A selection of T cell receptor beta chains follows, all from one sample in a study of blood T cell dynamics during melanoma immunotherapy. Assay: immunoSEQ multiplex PCR; the TCRdb copy retains only in-frame clones and omits some. The table includes 8,500 to 11,000 clones, about 88% detected once. Sequenced material: blood, taken from a patient treated with checkpoint blockade. The receptors were sampled from a human donor with melanoma. Both conserved end residues are part of each CDR3. Each record gives: D gene, clone size, V gene, J gene, CDR3 protein, CDR3 DNA. D genes are given only for firm matches. Size values are once, few and many counts, or a class for expanded clones, and some rows have none.

>TRBD2|once|TRBV6-6|TRBJ2-5
CASTRLAGETQYF
TGTGCCAGCACGCGGCTAGCGGGAGAGACCCAGTACTTC
>NA|NA|TRBV30|TRBJ1-2
CAWGRVMRYTF
TGTGCCTGGGGACGGGTTATGCGCTACACCTTC
>TRBD2|NA|TRBV19|TRBJ2-1
CASSTRLAGLYNEQFF
TGTGCCAGTAGTACACGACTAGCGGGACTGTACAATGAGCAGTTCTTC
>NA|once|TRBV15|TRBJ1-2
CATSLWDGAYGYTF
TGTGCCACCAGCTTATGGGACGGAGCCTATGGCTACACCTTC
>TRBD2|NA|TRBV6-1|TRBJ2-1
CASSEGSGRAEDEQFF
TGTGCCAGCAGTGAAGGGAGCGGGAGGGCCGAGGATGAGCAGTTCTTC
>NA|NA|TRBV2|TRBJ2-7
CASSPDPGFLGYF
TGTGCCAGCAGTCCGGATCCAGGGTTTTTGGGGTACTTC
>NA|NA|TRBV27|TRBJ2-7
CASSFGSEQYF
TGTGCCAGCAGTTTCGGGAGCGAGCAGTACTTC
>TRBD1|NA|TRBV19|TRBJ1-5
CASSIMGQVRQPQHF
TGTGCCAGTAGTATTATGGGACAGGTACGACAGCCCCAGCATTTT
>NA|NA|TRBV6-1|TRBJ2-7
CASSLVIGQYF
TGTGCCAGCTCGTTAGTAATCGGGCAGTACTTC
>TRBD2|NA|TRBV7-8|TRBJ2-1
CASSLLSGTYNEQFF
TGTGCCAGCAGCTTACTGAGCGGGACCTACAATGAGCAGTTCTTC
>TRBD1|NA|TRBV23-1|TRBJ1-2
CASSHVQGADYGYTF
TGCGCCAGCAGTCATGTACAGGGGGCGGACTATGGCTACACCTTC
>NA|NA|TRBV4-2|TRBJ1-3
CASSQDRPHRFEGNTIYF
TGTGCCAGCAGCCAAGATCGTCCTCACAGGTTTGAGGGAAACACCATATATTTT
>TRBD2|NA|TRBV7-2|TRBJ2-1
CASSIASGGLDEQFF
TGTGCCAGCAGCATCGCTAGCGGGGGATTGGATGAGCAGTTCTTC
>TRBD2|NA|TRBV11-2|TRBJ2-1
CASSFSREGLTGEQFF
TGTGCCAGCAGCTTTTCCCGGGAGGGCCTAACGGGGGAGCAGTTCTTC
>NA|NA|TRBV4-3|TRBJ2-7
CASSQDRATTSHGQYF
TGCGCCAGCAGCCAAGATCGGGCGACTACCTCTCATGGGCAGTACTTC
>TRBD1|NA|TRBV7-9|TRBJ2-1
CASSLMSGGPFF
TGTGCCAGCAGCTTAATGTCAGGGGGCCCGTTCTTC
>TRBD1|NA|TRBV6-4|TRBJ1-6
CASSTGQINSPLHF
TGTGCCAGCAGTACGGGACAGATTAATTCACCCCTCCACTTT
>NA|NA|TRBV6-5|TRBJ1-1
CASRYRENTEAFF
TGTGCCAGCAGGTACAGGGAGAACACTGAAGCTTTCTTT
>NA|NA|TRBV20-1|TRBJ1-2
CSAFDAGYTF
TGCAGTGCTTTCGACGCTGGCTACACCTTC
>NA|NA|TRBV19|TRBJ1-4
CASKGQGGVFAANEKLFF
TGTGCCAGTAAAGGGCAGGGTGGTGTATTCGCCGCGAATGAAAAACTGTTTTTT
>NA|few|TRBV27|TRBJ1-5
CASSFLDPRGGSNQPQHF
TGTGCCAGCAGTTTCCTTGACCCAAGGGGAGGTAGCAATCAGCCCCAGCATTTT
>NA|few|TRBV2|TRBJ2-7
CASSVRGIPYEQYF
TGTGCCAGCAGTGTACGGGGGATTCCCTACGAGCAGTACTTC
>NA|few|TRBV5-6|TRBJ1-2
CASSFSTYGYTF
TGTGCCAGCAGCTTTAGCACCTATGGCTACACCTTC
>NA|once|TRBV4-1|TRBJ2-7
CASSPDPGSKPYEQYF
TGCGCCAGCAGCCCCGACCCGGGGAGCAAGCCCTACGAGCAGTACTTC
>NA|NA|TRBV4-1|TRBJ1-6
CASSQLTGMNSPLHF
TGCGCCAGCAGCCAATTAACAGGGATGAATTCACCCCTCCACTTT
>TRBD2|NA|TRBV5-4|TRBJ2-1
CASSLALAGGRNEQFF
TGTGCCAGCAGCTTGGCCCTAGCGGGAGGTCGGAATGAGCAGTTCTTC
>NA|once|TRBV28|TRBJ1-5
CASSSRTPGNQPQHF
TGTGCCAGCAGTTCGAGAACTCCAGGCAATCAGCCCCAGCATTTT
>NA|NA|TRBV10-3|TRBJ2-1
CAISESGSVPYNEQFF
TGTGCCATCAGTGAGTCAGGTAGCGTCCCCTACAATGAGCAGTTCTTC
>NA|NA|TRBV6-5|TRBJ2-7
CASTPSWGRSDEQYF
TGTGCCAGCACCCCAAGCTGGGGCCGATCCGACGAGCAGTACTTC
>NA|NA|TRBV6-1|TRBJ1-1
CASSERTDDEAFF
TGTGCCAGCAGTGAAAGGACGGACGATGAAGCTTTCTTT
>NA|NA|TRBV19|TRBJ1-2
CASSAGRASNYGYTF
TGTGCCAGTAGTGCTGGCAGGGCATCCAACTATGGCTACACCTTC
>TRBD2|NA|TRBV7-9|TRBJ2-3
CASSFPSGRPTDTQYF
TGTGCCAGCAGCTTCCCTAGCGGGAGGCCCACAGATACGCAGTATTTT
>TRBD2|NA|TRBV9|TRBJ2-1
CASSVLAGEGTEQFF
TGTGCCAGCAGCGTACTAGCGGGAGAGGGTACTGAGCAGTTCTTC
>TRBD2|NA|TRBV4-1|TRBJ2-7
CASSRGLAGISYEQYF
TGCGCCAGCAGCCGTGGACTAGCGGGAATCTCCTACGAGCAGTACTTC
>TRBD1|NA|TRBV19|TRBJ2-4
CASSDHRGDTKNIQYF
TGTGCCAGTTCCGACCACAGGGGCGATACCAAAAACATTCAGTACTTC
>NA|NA|TRBV9|TRBJ2-2
CASSVVLAGELFF
TGTGCCAGCAGCGTAGTGTTGGCCGGGGAGCTGTTTTTT
>TRBD2|NA|TRBV7-6|TRBJ2-4
CASSLGGEGSDIQYF
TGTGCCAGCAGCTTGGGGGGGGAGGGTTCGGACATTCAGTACTTC
>NA|few|TRBV27|TRBJ1-1
CASTSGAEAFF
TGTGCCAGCACCTCAGGGGCTGAAGCTTTCTTT
>TRBD2|NA|TRBV6-5|TRBJ2-5
CASRDPTREAETQYF
TGTGCCAGCAGAGATCCGACACGGGAGGCGGAGACCCAGTACTTC
>NA|NA|TRBV5-1|TRBJ1-6
CASSPVGGSYNSPLHF
TGCGCCAGCAGCCCCGTAGGGGGCTCCTATAATTCACCCCTCCACTTT
>NA|few|TRBV6-1|TRBJ2-1
CASSEVAGDYNEQFF
TGTGCCAGCAGTGAAGTGGCAGGGGATTACAATGAGCAGTTCTTC
>NA|NA|TRBV14|TRBJ2-3
CASSQVWVDTQYF
TGTGCCAGCAGCCAAGTCTGGGTAGATACGCAGTATTTT
>TRBD1|NA|TRBV2|TRBJ1-2
CASYGGFKGQANYGYTF
TGTGCCAGCTACGGGGGTTTTAAAGGACAGGCGAACTATGGCTACACCTTC
>TRBD2|NA|TRBV4-1|TRBJ2-1
CASSQSSGGYNEQFF
TGCGCCAGCAGCCAATCCAGCGGGGGGTACAATGAGCAGTTCTTC
>NA|NA|TRBV7-2|TRBJ2-7
CASASRPGPLYEQYF
TGTGCCAGCGCTTCCCGGCCGGGACCGCTTTACGAGCAGTACTTC
>NA|NA|TRBV9|TRBJ1-5
CASSRDAGQPQHF
TGTGCCAGCAGCCGAGACGCGGGTCAGCCCCAGCATTTT
>TRBD1|NA|TRBV7-3|TRBJ2-1
CASSFRDREYNEQFF
TGTGCCAGCAGCTTCCGGGACAGGGAATACAATGAGCAGTTCTTC
>NA|NA|TRBV19|TRBJ1-5
CASSRGNQPQHF
TGTGCCAGTAGTCGGGGGAATCAGCCCCAGCATTTT
>NA|NA|TRBV25-1|TRBJ2-1
CASSRDLSDEQFF
TGTGCCAGCTCCCGGGACTTAAGTGATGAGCAGTTCTTC
>NA|NA|TRBV5-1|TRBJ1-2
CASSLEIQASYTF
TGCGCCAGCAGCTTGGAAATTCAGGCATCCTACACCTTC
>TRBD1|NA|TRBV7-8|TRBJ2-7
CASSTQGAGGYYEQYF
TGTGCCAGCAGCACCCAAGGGGCAGGGGGATACTACGAGCAGTACTTC
>TRBD1|NA|TRBV5-1|TRBJ1-5
CASSPTGGAGNQPQHF
TGCGCCAGCAGCCCTACAGGGGGCGCAGGCAATCAGCCCCAGCATTTT
>NA|NA|TRBV5-1|TRBJ2-1
CASSWGGGSYNEQFF
TGCGCCAGCAGCTGGGGGGGCGGCTCCTACAATGAGCAGTTCTTC
>TRBD1|few|TRBV27|TRBJ1-1
CASSRTGDSTEAFF
TGTGCCAGCAGTCGGACAGGGGATTCCACTGAAGCTTTCTTT